Shown below are 2 T cell receptor beta chains from a single sample sequenced in a study of blood T cell repertoires in COVID-19. TCRdb's table, derived via immunoSEQ multiplex PCR, lists solely in-frame clones and lacks some. Of roughly 100,000 clones in the sample, approximately 92% are singletons; the top ten hold 5.7%. The sample was peripheral blood. All receptors derive from a middle-aged man with active COVID-19.

The chain couples TRBV2 to TRBJ1-6; 10 bases agree with TRBD1. The CDR3 runs to 15 residues. The trim removed 6 bases at V and 9 bases at J, leaving 8 bases unmatched. CDR1 and CDR2 (germline): SNHLY, FYNNEI. The CDR3 nucleotides read TGTGCCAGCAGCCCGACGACAGGGGGCTTTTCACCCCTCCACTTT. Residues: CASSPTTGGFSPLHF.

The chain has TRBV5-1 and TRBJ1-3; a possible D gene is TRBD1 (5 bases). CDR3 size: 14 residues. CDR1 is SGHRS, CDR2 YFSETQ, per germline. Trimming took 4 bases from V and 4 from J, leaving 12 bases between them. The CDR3 DNA reads as TGCGCCAGCAGCCGTGACAGTCAGGGAAACACCATATATTTT. It specifies CASSRDSQGNTIYF.